This passage covers 14 T cell receptor beta chains from one sample sequenced in a study of blood T cell repertoires in COVID-19. Repertoires were generated with immunoSEQ multiplex PCR, while TCRdb's copy carries only in-frame clones and drops some. The table lists a few hundred thousand clones, around 84% of them singletons, with 2% to 3% in the top ten. Sequences were obtained from PBMCs or T cells enriched from blood (not recorded which). The receptors shown here come from a woman in her 50s who had recovered from COVID-19.

The rearrangement links TRBV9 to TRBJ1-5, with TRBD1 matching over 8 bases. V trimming: 0 bases; J trimming: 5 bases; junction bases outside the gene matches: 4. There are 15 residues in the CDR3. Germline CDR1 and CDR2: SGDLS and YYNGEE. In DNA, the CDR3 is TGTGCCAGCAGCGTAGACGGACAGGGATATCAGCCCCAGCATTTT. Its protein product is CASSVDGQGYQPQHF.

The chain combines TRBV4-2 with TRBJ1-2; 9 bases fit TRBD1. This CDR3 spans 16 amino acids. Germline V gene lookup returns CDR1 LGHNA and CDR2 YNFKEQ. With V trimmed by 0 bases and J by 2 bases, 4 bases remained unmatched. For the CDR3, the DNA is TGTGCCAGCAGCCAAGAAACTGGACAGGGGAACTATGGCTACACCTTC. This translates into CASSQETGQGNYGYTF.

The chain has TRBV15 and TRBJ2-5; 9 bases are a match to TRBD2. Germline CDR1 reads LNHNV; CDR2 reads YYDKDF (reference sequence). This CDR3 has 13 amino acids. The J segment lost 2 bases and the V segment lost 8 bases, leaving 3 bases of the junction unmatched. In DNA, the CDR3 is TGTGCCACCGCGGGGGGGATACAAGAGACCCAGTACTTC. This encodes CATAGGIQETQYF.

The chain is built from TRBV5-1 and TRBJ2-2, with 9 bases matching TRBD1. Germline loops: CDR1 SGHRS, CDR2 YFSETQ. There are 16 residues in the CDR3. J gave up 5 bases and V 3 bases, and 8 bases lay outside the gene matches. The CDR3 loop is CASSSLLGQGTGELFF. In nucleotides, the CDR3 is TGCGCCAGCAGCTCGTTGTTGGGACAGGGTACCGGGGAGCTGTTTTTT.

CDR3 protein: CASSQDRVGNTEAFF. DNA for the CDR3: TGTGCCAGCAGCCAAGACAGGGTGGGGAACACTGAAGCTTTCTTT. The rearrangement links TRBV3-1 (or the pseudogene TRBV3-2) to TRBJ1-1, with D maybe TRBD1 (5 bases). The germline V gene has CDR1 LGHDT and CDR2 YNNKEL (reference sequence). CDR3 length: 15 amino acids. The V end was cut by 0 bases, the J end by 1 base, with 9 bases between.

The chain couples TRBV11-2 to TRBJ1-6; D gene ambiguous. Germline CDR1 is SGHAT and CDR2 is FQNNGV. Trimming pared 5 bases from V and 10 bases from J, leaving 15 bases between. The CDR3 runs 14 residues. The DNA for the CDR3 is TGTGCCAGCAGCCAGGTCTCGGGGTCATCACCCCTCCACTTT. This translates into CASSQVSGSSPLHF.

This clone was found a few times. This CDR3 reads CASSLLGGSYEQYF. The CDR3 DNA reads TGCGCCAGCAGCTTGTTAGGGGGCTCCTACGAGCAGTACTTC. This chain joins TRBV5-1 and TRBJ2-7; a possible D gene is TRBD1 (6 bases). The CDR3 is 14 amino acids. With 1 base removed from V and 0 bases from J, the gap between germline ends came to 8 bases. Germline V gives CDR1 SGHRS, CDR2 YFSETQ.

V gene TRBV20-1 combines with J gene TRBJ1-3, with no clear D. Germline V gives CDR1 DFQATT, CDR2 SNEGSKA (reference sequence). This CDR3 region has 11 residues. The germline V and J ends were trimmed by 2 bases and 3 bases, with 2 bases remaining between them. CDR3 protein: CSARRGNTIYF. CDR3 nucleotide sequence: TGCAGTGCTAGACGTGGAAACACCATATATTTT.

The chain has TRBV27 and TRBJ2-5; 9 nucleotides align to TRBD1. Losses at the gene ends were 6 bases for V and 5 bases for J; bases not matched to a gene: 7. Germline values: CDR1 MNHEY, CDR2 SMNVEV (reference sequence). The CDR3 contains 14 residues. CDR3 protein: CASSPGTGRETQYF. The CDR3 nucleotides read TGTGCCAGCAGCCCCGGGACAGGGCGGGAGACCCAGTACTTC.

The chain uses TRBV4-3 and TRBJ1-1, with D possibly matching TRBD1 (5 bases). V dropped 4 bases and J dropped 5 bases, with 11 bases sitting between them. The CDR3 extends over 13 amino acids. Germline lookup yields CDR1 LGHNA and CDR2 YSLEER. The CDR3 sequence: CASSPRRGTEAFF. The CDR3, as DNA: TGCGCCAGCAGCCCCCGGCGGGGGACTGAAGCTTTCTTT.

CDR3 residues: CASSQGADPGNHPSEQYF. The CDR3 nucleotides are TGTGCCAGCAGCCAAGGAGCGGATCCCGGGAACCACCCCTCCGAGCAGTACTTC. The chain employs TRBV3-1 (or the pseudogene TRBV3-2) and TRBJ2-7, with a tentative D call TRBD2 (5 bases). Trimming stripped 1 base from V and 6 bases from J, with 25 bases between. This CDR3 is 18 amino acids long. CDR1 is LGHDT and CDR2 is YNNKEL in the germline V gene (reference sequence).

The genes are TRBV18 and TRBJ2-1, with 9 bases lining up with TRBD2. The CDR3 is 13 amino acids. CDR1 and CDR2 (germline): KGHSH, LQKENI. V lost 3 bases and J lost 14; bases outside the gene matches: 8. In nucleotides, the CDR3 is TGTGCCAGCTCACCCGATAGCGGGAGTAGTGAGTTCTTC. This gives the protein CASSPDSGSSEFF.

The CDR3 nucleotides read TGTGCCAGCAGTTTAACCTATTCCTACGAGCAGTACTTC. It is translated as CASSLTYSYEQYF. V is TRBV12-3 or TRBV12-4 and J is TRBJ2-7; D gene uncertain. There are 13 residues in the CDR3. Trimming removed 2 bases from V and 1 base from J, with 6 bases in between.

This chain uses TRBV9 with TRBJ2-1; the match to TRBD1 covers 7 bases. The CDR3 loop spans 15 amino acids. V lost 4 bases, J lost 7 bases, and 11 bases stayed unmatched. Germline V lookup: CDR1 SGDLS, CDR2 YYNGEE. CDR3 protein: CASSSTGASWNEQFF. The CDR3, as DNA: TGTGCCAGCAGCTCTACAGGGGCCAGTTGGAATGAGCAGTTCTTC. Combining the CDR3 with reference TRBV9 and TRBJ2-1 gives the whole variable domain DSGVTQTPKHLITATGQRVTLRCSPRSGDLSVYWYQQSLDQGLQFLIQYYNGEERAKGNILERFSAQQFPDLHSELNLSSLELGDSALYFCASSSTGASWNEQFFGPGTRLTVL.